This TCR beta chain is from a study of response to subunit inactivated influenza vaccine. Study-level points and caveats: A suggestion made by the authors is that each seasonal influenza vaccination recruits few new T cells.

TCRdb called the RT-PCR reads again in MiXCR, with one record for every CDR3 protein. The sample lists 650,000 to 800,000 distinct CDR3 sequences, around 18% occurring once. This clonotype was seen a few times. Its antigen is still unknown. The sequenced sample was PBMCs from blood, obtained around 5 days after vaccination. This TCR was sampled from a man over 45 who received an inactivated influenza vaccine.

This chain's CDR3 is CASSGRWDRAYEQYF. The CDR3 nucleotides are TGTGCCAGTAGTGGCCGGTGGGACAGAGCCTACGAGCAGTACTTC. This rearrangement joins TRBV19 to TRBJ2-7, with 7 positions matching TRBD1. Trimming removed 5 bases from V and 2 bases from J; junction bases left unmatched: 9. The length of the CDR3 is 15 residues. Germline assignment: CDR1 LNHDA and CDR2 SQIVND (reference sequence).